This T cell receptor beta chain was documented in a study of blood T cell repertoires in COVID-19. Study-level information: Collection of acute and convalescent COVID-19 samples took place in the United States, Italy and Spain. From T cells, B-cell-depleted T cells, or PBMCs came the material, which was cDNA or gDNA.

A few counts support this clone. Authors' processing steps: Amplification of reference gene primers provided the estimated nucleated cell counts. Sequenced by immunoSEQ multiplex PCR; TCRdb stores in-frame clones only, minus some. The V and J calls and clone size are taken from that table; D and trimming were inferred from the DNA. Among 250,000 to 300,000 clones listed, about four fifths were seen once. Germline lookup yields CDR1 SGHVS and CDR2 FNYEAQ. The V end was cut by 2 bases, the J end by 5 bases, with 22 bases between. This CDR3 has 17 amino acids. The chain recombines TRBV7-6 with TRBJ2-7, with a weak D call TRBD1 (6 bases). The sequence derives from a man older than 75 with acute or convalescent COVID-19. Sequenced: peripheral blood. The CDR3 DNA sequence: TGTGCCAGCAGCTTACAAGCCCCGGGGCAGGGGATCGACGAGCAGTACTTC. The encoded protein is CASSLQAPGQGIDEQYF.